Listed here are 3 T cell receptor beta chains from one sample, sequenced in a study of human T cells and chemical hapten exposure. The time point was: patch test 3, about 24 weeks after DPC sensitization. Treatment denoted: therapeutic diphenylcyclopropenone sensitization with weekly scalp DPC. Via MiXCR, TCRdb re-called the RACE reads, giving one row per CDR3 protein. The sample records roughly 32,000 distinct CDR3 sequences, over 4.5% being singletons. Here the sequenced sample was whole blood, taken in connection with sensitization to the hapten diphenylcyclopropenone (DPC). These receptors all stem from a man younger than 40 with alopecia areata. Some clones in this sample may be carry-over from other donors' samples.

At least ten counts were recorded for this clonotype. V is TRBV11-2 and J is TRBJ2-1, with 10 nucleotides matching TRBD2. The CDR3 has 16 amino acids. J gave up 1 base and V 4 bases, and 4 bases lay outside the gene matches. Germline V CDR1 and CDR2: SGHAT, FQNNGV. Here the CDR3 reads CASSWTSGGSYNEQFF. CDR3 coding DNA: TGTGCCAGCAGCTGGACTAGCGGAGGATCCTACAATGAGCAGTTCTTC.

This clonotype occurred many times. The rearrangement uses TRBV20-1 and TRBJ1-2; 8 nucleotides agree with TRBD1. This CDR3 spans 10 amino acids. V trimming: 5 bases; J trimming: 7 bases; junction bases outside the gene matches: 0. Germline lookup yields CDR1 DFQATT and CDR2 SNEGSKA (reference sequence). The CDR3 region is CSADRGGYTF. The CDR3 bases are TGCAGTGCTGACAGGGGTGGCTACACCTTC.

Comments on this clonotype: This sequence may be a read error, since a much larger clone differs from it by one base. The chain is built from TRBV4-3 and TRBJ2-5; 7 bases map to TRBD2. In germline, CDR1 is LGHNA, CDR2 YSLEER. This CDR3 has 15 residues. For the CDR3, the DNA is TGCGCCAGAAGCCAAGATATGACTAGCCGAGAGACCCAGTACTTC. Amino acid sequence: CARSQDMTSRETQYF.